The 6 T cell receptor beta chains presented below share a single source sample, sequenced in a study of CD8+CD57+ T cells in acquired aplastic anemia. Researchers used genomic DNA as the template to profile TCR beta VDJ and CDR3. TCRdb itself ran the reads through MiXCR, one entry per CDR3 protein. The sample holds about 190,000 distinct CDR3 sequences, 50% to 55% seen once. Sequencing was carried out using sorted CD4+, CD8+, or CD8+CD57+ T cells (not recorded which) from PBMCs. All receptors come from a human donor in good health, serving as a control.

This clonotype was counted at least ten times. V is TRBV24-1 and J is TRBJ2-2; D perhaps matches TRBD2 (6 bases). Germline CDR1 and CDR2: KGHDR and SFDVKD. This CDR3 region has 16 residues. V lost 1 base to trimming and J lost 3 bases, with 11 bases between them. CDR3 sequence (DNA): TGTGCCACCAGTGATTTCGGGACTCCCGACACCGGGGAGCTGTTTTTT. It is translated as CATSDFGTPDTGELFF.

The chain employs TRBV5-6 and TRBJ2-1; D gene ambiguous. This CDR3 is 12 amino acids long. The germline CDR1 and CDR2 sequences are SGHDT and YYEEEE. Trimming stripped 0 bases from V and 6 bases from J, with 4 bases between. CDR3 sequence: CASSLGLNEQFF. The CDR3 DNA sequence: TGTGCCAGCAGCTTGGGGCTCAATGAGCAGTTCTTC.

The gene calls are TRBV2 and TRBJ2-7; either TRBD1 or TRBD2 may fit D (5 bases each). There are 14 residues in the CDR3. V was clipped by 9 bases and J by 5 bases, with 20 bases between them. CDR1 is SNHLY, CDR2 FYNNEI, per germline. CDR3 in amino acids: CASSIDGAADEQYF. The CDR3, as DNA: TGTGCCAGTAGTATAGACGGGGCGGCGGACGAGCAGTACTTC.

This clonotype was recorded at least ten times. The V and J genes are TRBV29-1 and TRBJ1-2; D is unclear. Germline V gene sequence: CDR1 SQVTM, CDR2 ANQGSEA. Trimming removed 3 bases from V and 0 bases from J, with 17 bases in between. CDR3 length: 16 amino acids. In DNA, the CDR3 is TGCAGCGTTGACGATTGGTCCGGACCCGCTAACTATGGCTACACCTTC. Translating it yields CSVDDWSGPANYGYTF.

The CDR3 DNA follows: TGTGCCAGCAGTTTAAACTACTATGGCTACACCTTC. Its protein product is CASSLNYYGYTF. This sequence joins TRBV12-3 or TRBV12-4 and TRBJ1-2; the D is unclear. The CDR3 runs to 12 residues. Deletions cut 2 bases from V and 3 bases from J, with 4 bases between.

J is TRBJ2-2 and V is TRBV12-3 or TRBV12-4; 8 bases line up with TRBD1. The CDR3 has 17 residues. V was clipped by 6 bases and J by 0 bases; unmatched bases: 9. The CDR3 here is CASSFRGPFANTGELFF. In DNA, the CDR3 is TGTGCCAGCAGCTTCAGGGGGCCCTTCGCGAACACCGGGGAGCTGTTTTTT.